This is a list of T cell receptor beta chains from one sample in a study of blood T cell repertoires in COVID-19. Sequencing was performed with immunoSEQ multiplex PCR; in TCRdb, only in-frame clones are kept and a portion is missing. Among about 250,000 clones listed, 88% were seen once. Sequencing input: peripheral blood. The receptors shown here come from a woman in her twenties or thirties with acute or convalescent COVID-19. CDR3s include the opening cysteine and the closing phenylalanine or tryptophan. D genes are given only for firm matches. The size of a clone is reported for some rows only, either as once, few or many, or as a class for expanded clones.

D: -; V: TRBV21-1; J: TRBJ2-5; size: -; CDR3: CASNYREMETQYF; DNA: TGTGCCAGCAACTACAGGGAAATGGAGACCCAGTACTTC
D: TRBD2; V: TRBV12-5; J: TRBJ2-2; size: once; CDR3: CASGLGLAGSPGELFF; DNA: TGTGCTAGTGGTCTAGGACTAGCGGGATCACCCGGGGAGCTGTTTTTT
D: TRBD1; V: TRBV5-6; J: TRBJ1-5; size: -; CDR3: CASSSDRGQWPQHF; DNA: TGTGCCAGCAGTTCCGACAGGGGCCAATGGCCCCAGCATTTT
D: -; V: TRBV6-1; J: TRBJ1-6; size: -; CDR3: CASSESQVAPLHF; DNA: TGTGCCAGCAGTGAATCCCAGGTCGCACCCCTCCACTTT
D: TRBD1; V: TRBV2; J: TRBJ1-1; size: -; CDR3: CANSGGQGANTEAFF; DNA: TGTGCCAACAGTGGGGGGCAGGGGGCCAACACTGAAGCTTTCTTT
D: TRBD2; V: TRBV5-1; J: TRBJ2-6; size: few; CDR3: CASSLAGAISGANVLTF; DNA: TGCGCCAGCTCCTTAGCGGGAGCCATCTCTGGGGCCAACGTCCTGACTTTC
D: TRBD2; V: TRBV6-5; J: TRBJ2-7; size: -; CDR3: CASSPSGSDYEQYF; DNA: TGTGCCAGCAGCCCAAGCGGGAGTGATTACGAGCAGTACTTC
D: -; V: TRBV25-1; J: TRBJ1-5; size: -; CDR3: CASSEYEQGQPQHF; DNA: TGTGCCAGCAGTGAATATGAACAGGGTCAGCCCCAGCATTTT
D: -; V: TRBV9; J: TRBJ2-1; size: -; CDR3: CASGQHNEQFF; DNA: TGTGCCAGCGGACAGCACAATGAGCAGTTCTTC
D: TRBD2; V: TRBV7-9; J: TRBJ2-5; size: -; CDR3: CASSRLAGETQYF; DNA: TGTGCCAGCAGCAGACTAGCGGGAGAGACCCAGTACTTC
D: -; V: TRBV5-4; J: TRBJ2-1; size: -; CDR3: CASSLGGGSYNEQFF; DNA: TGTGCCAGCAGCTTGGGAGGGGGCTCCTACAATGAGCAGTTCTTC
D: -; V: TRBV6-2/TRBV6-3; J: TRBJ1-2; size: -; CDR3: CASSYVAGIANYGYTF; DNA: TGTGCCAGCAGTTACGTGGCAGGAATAGCTAACTATGGCTACACCTTC
D: TRBD2; V: TRBV19; J: TRBJ2-7; size: few; CDR3: CASSMLAGESEQYF; DNA: TGTGCCAGTAGTATGCTCGCGGGAGAGTCCGAGCAGTACTTC
D: -; V: TRBV5-1; J: TRBJ1-3; size: few; CDR3: CASSLTQMSGNTIYF; DNA: TGCGCCAGCAGCTTGACACAGATGTCTGGAAACACCATATATTTT
D: -; V: TRBV19; J: TRBJ1-5; size: -; CDR3: CASSIVAQHF; DNA: TGTGCCAGTAGTATCGTAGCTCAGCATTTT
D: TRBD1; V: TRBV7-8; J: TRBJ1-2; size: -; CDR3: CASSFTGGGYGYTF; DNA: TGTGCCAGCAGCTTCACAGGGGGCGGCTATGGCTACACCTTC
D: TRBD2; V: TRBV5-6; J: TRBJ2-7; size: -; CDR3: CASSSLGEREGLMGQYF; DNA: TGTGCCAGCAGCTCCTTAGGGGAGCGGGAGGGCCTAATGGGGCAGTACTTC
D: TRBD2; V: TRBV27; J: TRBJ2-7; size: -; CDR3: CATARDYNYEQYF; DNA: TGTGCCACTGCCCGGGACTACAACTACGAGCAGTACTTC
D: -; V: TRBV5-4; J: TRBJ2-7; size: -; CDR3: CASSVGTQIYEQYF; DNA: TGTGCCAGCAGCGTCGGGACTCAGATCTACGAGCAGTACTTC
D: TRBD1; V: TRBV11-2; J: TRBJ1-4; size: -; CDR3: CASSLDRGVEKLFF; DNA: TGTGCCAGCAGCTTGGACAGGGGGGTTGAAAAACTGTTTTTT
D: TRBD2; V: TRBV12-5; J: TRBJ2-1; size: -; CDR3: CASGLQGLVGEQFF; DNA: TGTGCTAGTGGACTACAAGGACTAGTAGGTGAGCAGTTCTTC
D: TRBD1; V: TRBV19; J: TRBJ1-5; size: -; CDR3: CASSIRGAGGYQPQHF; DNA: TGTGCCAGTAGTATAAGGGGGGCAGGGGGTTATCAGCCCCAGCATTTT
D: TRBD2; V: TRBV5-4; J: TRBJ2-1; size: -; CDR3: CASSHTSGRYNEQFF; DNA: TGTGCCAGCAGCCATACTAGCGGGAGGTACAATGAGCAGTTCTTC
D: TRBD1; V: TRBV7-2; J: TRBJ2-4; size: -; CDR3: CASSPWGQGMIGNIQYF; DNA: TGTGCCAGCAGCCCTTGGGGACAGGGGATGATCGGAAACATTCAGTACTTC
D: TRBD2; V: TRBV5-1; J: TRBJ2-5; size: -; CDR3: CASSLATSAGETQYF; DNA: TGCGCCAGCAGCCTAGCGACTAGCGCGGGAGAGACCCAGTACTTC
D: -; V: TRBV27; J: TRBJ1-2; size: few; CDR3: CASSLGPMGWGYTF; DNA: TGTGCCAGCAGTTTGGGGCCTATGGGGTGGGGCTACACCTTC
D: TRBD2; V: TRBV13; J: TRBJ2-5; size: -; CDR3: CASSRAGLAQETQYF; DNA: TGTGCCAGCAGCCGAGCGGGATTGGCCCAAGAGACCCAGTACTTC
D: -; V: TRBV21-1; J: TRBJ2-1; size: -; CDR3: CASSSEAHRGLDEQFF; DNA: TGTGCCAGCAGCTCAGAGGCGCACAGGGGGCTGGATGAGCAGTTCTTC
D: TRBD1; V: TRBV11-2; J: TRBJ1-2; size: -; CDR3: CASNPGTGSAYGYTF; DNA: TGTGCCAGCAACCCCGGGACAGGGTCGGCCTATGGCTACACCTTC